This T cell receptor (beta chain) is drawn from a study of blood T cell repertoires in COVID-19. Here immunoSEQ multiplex PCR was the method, and the copy in TCRdb shows in-frame clones only, minus some. This sample yields roughly 130,000 clones, of which around three quarters are seen a single time; more than 15% belongs to the top ten. The CDR3 runs 13 residues. From germline, CDR1 is SGHRS and CDR2 YFSETQ. V lost 10 bases and J 5 bases, leaving 16 bases between the germline ends. The sequence derives from a man aged 55 to 70 with active or convalescent COVID-19. What was sequenced was peripheral blood. The chain recombines TRBV5-1 with TRBJ2-1; TRBD1 is a possible D gene (5 bases). The CDR3 loop is CAGSYGHNNEQFF. The CDR3 region has the DNA TGCGCCGGGTCCTATGGACACAACAATGAGCAGTTCTTC.